Listed here are 29 T cell receptor beta chains from one sample, sequenced in a study of T cell clonality in common variable immunodeficiency. This table comes from immunoSEQ multiplex PCR, and its TCRdb copy is limited to in-frame clones, with some not included. Altogether about 35,000 clones were found in the sample, and no singletons occur. The specimen sequenced was peripheral blood mononuclear cells. These receptors all stem from a person aged 18 to 75 in good health.

This clone was recorded at least ten times. The read ends 3 residues shy of where the CDR3 ends; the end is completed using the germline J gene. The chain links TRBV18 to TRBJ1-5, with TRBD1 matching over 10 bases. The CDR3 has 18 residues. The ends lost 2 bases at V and 6 bases at J; junction bases unmatched: 13. In germline, CDR1 is KGHSH, CDR2 LQKENI. The part of the CDR3 DNA that was read is TGTGCCAGCTCACCATACCCTACCGGGACAGGGGACCTTCAGCCC. Its translation is CASSPYPTGTGDLQP. In full, the CDR3 is CASSPYPTGTGDLQPQHF.

This clone showed up many times. The CDR3 extends 3 residues past the end of the read, so its final part is completed from the germline J gene. The chain links TRBV5-1 to TRBJ2-2; 8 nucleotides match TRBD1. CDR3 length equals 15 residues. Germline assignment: CDR1 SGHRS and CDR2 YFSETQ. The V and J ends lost 4 bases and 1 base, in that order; junction bases with no gene match: 3. The sequenced part of the CDR3 DNA is TGCGCCAGCAGCCCCGGGACAGGGAACACCGGGGAG. This codes for CASSPGTGNTGE. The complete CDR3 sequence is CASSPGTGNTGELFF.

This clone showed up just a few times. The CDR3 end falls 3 residues outside the read, so it is completed with the germline J gene. The V gene is TRBV6-1, the J gene TRBJ1-1, with no clear D. Germline lookup yields CDR1 MNHNS and CDR2 SASEGT. This CDR3 is built from 12 residues. V lost 4 bases and J 2 bases, leaving 5 bases between the germline ends. The CDR3 sequence is CASSALNTEAFF. CDR3 DNA (partial): TGTGCCAGCAGTGCGCTAAACACTGAA.

This clone was observed many times. The CDR3 end falls 3 residues outside the read, so it is completed with the germline J gene. The V gene is TRBV7-3, the J gene TRBJ2-1, with 8 positions matching TRBD1. CDR3 length: 16 residues. Germline CDR1 and CDR2: SGHTA and FQGTGA. With 1 base clipped from V and 5 bases from J, the junction kept 7 bases outside the gene matches. CDR3 bases read: TGTGCCAGCAGCTTAATCGGACAGGGCGATAACAATGAG. Encoded protein: CASSLIGQGDNNE. The entire CDR3 protein reads CASSLIGQGDNNEQFF.

This clone was counted at least ten times. Read data end 3 residues before the CDR3 end; the end is taken from the germline J gene. This chain links TRBV7-9 with TRBJ1-6; D might be TRBD1 (5 bases). The CDR3 totals 14 residues. The ends were cut back, 1 base at V and 10 bases at J, with 11 bases in the middle. Germline CDR1 reads SEHNR; CDR2 reads FQNEAQ (reference sequence). CDR3 region: CASSLVGESSPLHF. Partial CDR3 DNA: TGTGCCAGCAGCTTAGTAGGGGAAAGCTCACCC. The variable domain in full, with the rest retrieved from reference TRBV7-9 and TRBJ1-6, is DTGVSQNPRHKITKRGQNVTFRCDPISEHNRLYWYRQTLGQGPEFLTYFQNEAQLEKSRLLSDRFSAERPKGSFSTLEIQRTEQGDSAMYLCASSLVGESSPLHFGNGTRLTVT.

This clone turned up a few times. The read comes to an end 3 residues before the CDR3 does, leaving the germline J gene to fill in the end. The rearrangement links TRBV5-1 to TRBJ2-1; 7 bases map to TRBD2. The CDR3 has 16 amino acids. V lost 5 bases to trimming and J lost 5 bases; unmatched junction nucleotides: 13. The germline V gene encodes CDR1 SGHRS and CDR2 YFSETQ. CDR3 DNA, as far as it was read: TGCGCCAGCAGGCTTCGGACTAGTCTTCTCAACAATGAG. Protein product: CASRLRTSLLNNE. The complete CDR3 protein is CASRLRTSLLNNEQFF.

As for this clone: The CDR3 is cut off 3 residues early in the read; its end comes from the germline J gene. The rearrangement joins TRBV7-9 to TRBJ1-1; D is perhaps TRBD1 (6 bases). V was trimmed by 5 bases and J by 6 bases, leaving 16 bases between them. Looked up from germline, CDR1 is SEHNR and CDR2 is FQNEAQ (reference sequence). This CDR3 region has 14 residues. CDR3 in amino acids: CASSRKGGIAEAFF. CDR3 DNA, as far as it was read: TGTGCCAGCAGCCGAAAAGGGGGTATAGCTGAA. The full variable domain, in which reference TRBV7-9 and TRBJ1-1 provide the parts outside the CDR3, is DTGVSQNPRHKITKRGQNVTFRCDPISEHNRLYWYRQTLGQGPEFLTYFQNEAQLEKSRLLSDRFSAERPKGSFSTLEIQRTEQGDSAMYLCASSRKGGIAEAFFGQGTRLTVV.

This clone was recorded at least ten times. The read comes to an end 3 residues before the CDR3 does, leaving the germline J gene to fill in the end. The chain has TRBV10-3 and TRBJ1-6, with TRBD1 as a possible D gene (6 bases). Germline V gene data show CDR1 as ENHRY and CDR2 as SYGVKD. V was trimmed by 6 bases and J by 10 bases, leaving 16 bases between them. This CDR3 has 14 amino acids. Partial CDR3 DNA: TGTGCCATCAGCCTAGGGGGAGAAGGCTCACCC. Its protein is CAISLGGEGSP. The complete CDR3 sequence is CAISLGGEGSPLHF.

The sample holds many counts of this clone. The read ends 3 residues shy of where the CDR3 ends; the end is completed using the germline J gene. V gene TRBV20-1 combines with J gene TRBJ2-7; 8 bases align to TRBD2. With 6 bases clipped from V and 3 bases from J, the junction kept 10 bases outside the gene matches. CDR3 length: 14 amino acids. CDR1 is DFQATT, CDR2 SNEGSKA, per germline (reference sequence). CDR3 bases read: TGCAGTGCCACCGGGGGGGGAGGGCTCTACGAG. It encodes CSATGGGGLYE. The CDR3, in full, reads CSATGGGGLYEQYF.

This clone was detected many times. The read comes to an end 3 residues before the CDR3 does, leaving the germline J gene to fill in the end. The chain links TRBV20-1 to TRBJ2-5; 10 bases map to TRBD2. The J segment lost 5 bases and the V segment lost 4 bases, leaving 10 bases of the junction unmatched. Germline assignment: CDR1 DFQATT and CDR2 SNEGSKA (reference sequence). The CDR3 spans 15 residues. The CDR3 sequence is CSAKVGLAGVETQYF. Partial CDR3 DNA: TGCAGTGCTAAAGTCGGGCTAGCGGGGGTGGAGACC.

A remark on this clone: The DNA ends 3 residues before the CDR3 does, and the rest of the CDR3 is filled in from the germline J gene. V gene TRBV7-8 combines with J gene TRBJ1-2; no clear D. In germline, CDR1 is SGHVS, CDR2 FQNEAQ. Trimming cost V 1 base and J 4 bases, with 7 bases left between them. CDR3 length: 13 amino acids. The DNA read from the CDR3 is TGTGCCAGCAGCTTAGATCTGTTCTATGGC. Encoded protein: CASSLDLFYG. The whole CDR3 region reads CASSLDLFYGYTF.

At least ten counts were recorded for this clone. The CDR3 end is not reached by the read, which stops 3 residues before it; the germline J gene fills it in. The gene calls are TRBV29-1 and TRBJ1-2; possibly TRBD1 for D (5 bases). Germline V CDR1 and CDR2: SQVTM, ANQGSEA. Trimming shortened V by 3 bases and J by 3 bases, and 17 bases separated the two germline ends. The CDR3 has 15 amino acids. CDR3 DNA, as far as it was read: TGCAGCGTTGATTGGAAATCGGGGGTTCACTATGGC. The encoded protein is CSVDWKSGVHYG. The entire CDR3 reads CSVDWKSGVHYGYTF.

This clone was detected ten times or more. The CDR3 is cut off 3 residues early in the read; its end comes from the germline J gene. This rearrangement joins TRBV5-1 to TRBJ1-4; D perhaps matches TRBD1 (6 bases). Germline CDR1 reads SGHRS; CDR2 reads YFSETQ. CDR3 length equals 15 residues. The V and J ends lost 4 bases and 4 bases respectively, with 14 bases between them. The sequenced CDR3 bases are TGCGCCAGCAGCCCTGGGACACGGGATAATGAAAAA. The encoded protein is CASSPGTRDNEK. The CDR3, in full, reads CASSPGTRDNEKLFF.

Turning to this clone: Read data end 3 residues before the CDR3 end; the end is taken from the germline J gene. The chain couples TRBV2 to TRBJ2-2; 7 bases agree with TRBD1. CDR1 and CDR2 (germline): SNHLY, FYNNEI. CDR3 length: 14 residues. The trim removed 8 bases at V and 5 bases at J, leaving 8 bases unmatched. This chain's CDR3 is CASQSEGATGELFF. CDR3 bases read: TGTGCCAGCCAATCCGAGGGGGCTACCGGGGAG.

This clone has ten or more counts. The CDR3 is cut off 3 residues early in the read; its end comes from the germline J gene. The chain carries TRBV12-3 or TRBV12-4 and TRBJ1-4, with no clear D. This CDR3 has 12 amino acids. With 6 bases removed from V and 8 bases from J, the gap between germline ends came to 10 bases. The sequenced part of the CDR3 DNA is TGTGCCAGCAGCTTATCCGGGGAAAAA. Its translation: CASSLSGEK. The entire CDR3 is CASSLSGEKLFF.

This clone was seen at least ten times. The read comes to an end 3 residues before the CDR3 does, leaving the germline J gene to fill in the end. The chain has TRBV7-9 and TRBJ2-1; TRBD2 aligns across 8 bases. The CDR3 is 14 residues long. Germline CDR1 is SEHNR and CDR2 is FQNEAQ (reference sequence). J lost 7 bases, V lost 5 bases, and 7 bases had no gene match. Incomplete CDR3 DNA: TGTGCCAGCAGCCAGGGTAGCGGGACGAATGAG. Translating it yields CASSQGSGTNE. Given in full, the CDR3 is CASSQGSGTNEQFF.

This clone has a count of ten or more. The DNA ends 3 residues before the CDR3 does, and the rest of the CDR3 is filled in from the germline J gene. The V call is TRBV2, the J call TRBJ2-7; D unclear. CDR1 and CDR2 from the germline V gene are SNHLY and FYNNEI. CDR3 length equals 15 residues. V lost 8 bases to trimming and J lost 5 bases, with 22 bases between them. The CDR3 loop reads CASGSQGLVRNEQYF. The CDR3 DNA, read in part, is TGTGCCAGCGGGTCCCAAGGGCTCGTCCGCAACGAG.

This clone was seen many times. The read stops 3 residues short of the end of the CDR3; the missing end is completed from the germline J gene. V usage is TRBV6-2 or TRBV6-3 and J usage is TRBJ1-1; 10 bases map to TRBD1. The CDR3 contains 14 residues. CDR1 is MNHEY, CDR2 SVGEGT, per germline. V lost 6 bases, J lost 4 bases, and 5 bases stayed unmatched. The covered CDR3 bases are TGTGCCAGCAGGCCCGGGACAGGGGTCACTGAA. The encoded protein is CASRPGTGVTE. The whole CDR3 region reads CASRPGTGVTEAFF.

This clone was detected many times. From the germline J gene comes the end of the CDR3, since the read stops 3 residues before it. This chain joins TRBV12-5 and TRBJ2-1; 7 bases map to TRBD2. Germline CDR1 is LGHNT and CDR2 is FRNRAP. The V and J ends lost 1 base and 9 bases, in that order; junction bases with no gene match: 6. The CDR3 covers 14 residues. Incomplete CDR3 DNA: TGTGCTAGTGGTTTGGGCAACCCGGGGGGTGAG. Its protein product is CASGLGNPGGE. The full CDR3 reads CASGLGNPGGEQFF.

This clone was recorded a few times. The read is 3 residues too short to cover the CDR3 end, so that end is filled in from the germline J gene. The chain employs TRBV7-9 and TRBJ1-4; D is unresolved. CDR1 is SEHNR and CDR2 is FQNEAQ in the germline V gene (reference sequence). The CDR3 length is 15 residues. The CDR3 DNA, read in part, is TGTGCCAGCAGCTTACTCGCAGAATATAATTCACCA. Its protein is CASSLLAEYNSP. The full CDR3 protein is CASSLLAEYNSPLFF.

This clone turned up a few times. The read comes to an end 3 residues before the CDR3 does, leaving the germline J gene to fill in the end. The genes are TRBV7-9 and TRBJ1-2; D not certain. Germline-derived CDR1 and CDR2 are SEHNR and FQNEAQ (reference sequence). The CDR3 runs to 15 residues. The V end lost 1 base, the J end lost 1 base, and 10 bases lay between the germline ends. The DNA read from the CDR3 is TGTGCCAGCAGCTTAGGTGGCCCTTTTAACTATGGC. Translated: CASSLGGPFNYG. The complete CDR3 reads CASSLGGPFNYGYTF.

In this sample, this clone turned up many times. The CDR3 end falls 3 residues outside the read, so it is completed with the germline J gene. The chain has TRBV19 and TRBJ2-3; 7 bases agree with TRBD2. The V gene end was trimmed by 4 bases and the J gene end by 4 bases; junction bases not matched to a gene: 5. The CDR3 extends over 14 amino acids. Germline CDR1 is LNHDA and CDR2 is SQIVND (reference sequence). The CDR3: CASSSGSIADTQYF. The CDR3 DNA, read in part, is TGTGCCAGTAGTAGCGGGAGTATCGCAGATACG.

This clone occurred many times. The missing CDR3 end, 3 residues past where the read stops, is filled in from the germline J gene. J is TRBJ2-7 and V is TRBV18; 7 bases align to TRBD1. This CDR3 comprises 14 residues. The germline V gene encodes CDR1 KGHSH and CDR2 LQKENI. Losses at the gene ends were 3 bases for V and 0 bases for J; bases not matched to a gene: 2. The DNA read from the CDR3 is TGTGCCAGCTCACCTGACAGGGACTCCTACGAG. Protein sequence: CASSPDRDSYE. In full, the CDR3 reads CASSPDRDSYEQYF.

This clone was seen repeatedly, ten times or more. Read sequence stops 3 residues before the CDR3 end, and the germline J gene provides the missing end. The chain combines TRBV4-2 with TRBJ2-5; D is unclear. The V and J ends lost 4 bases and 0 bases respectively, with 9 bases between them. Germline V gene sequence: CDR1 LGHNA, CDR2 YNFKEQ. This CDR3 comprises 14 residues. The part of the CDR3 DNA that was read is TGTGCCAGCAGCCCAGGCATGTACCAAGAGACC. It codes for CASSPGMYQET. The whole CDR3 sequence is CASSPGMYQETQYF.

There are many counts of this clone. The DNA ends 3 residues before the CDR3 does, and the rest of the CDR3 is filled in from the germline J gene. This sequence joins TRBV30 and TRBJ2-3; 8 bases agree with TRBD1. The CDR3 runs 14 residues. Germline lookup yields CDR1 GTSNPN and CDR2 SVGIG (reference sequence). The junction had 6 bases not matched to a gene; V was cut back by 5 bases and J by 2 bases. The CDR3 loop reads CAWGRQGLTDTQYF. The sequenced part of the CDR3 DNA is TGTGCCTGGGGCAGACAGGGGCTCACAGATACG.

Ten or more counts support this clone. From the germline J gene comes the end of the CDR3, since the read stops 3 residues before it. The V and J genes are TRBV5-4 and TRBJ2-2, with 10 bases fitting TRBD2. Germline values: CDR1 SGHNT, CDR2 YYREEE (reference sequence). Losses at the gene ends were 0 bases for V and 7 bases for J; bases not matched to a gene: 6. This CDR3 is built from 16 residues. The part of the CDR3 DNA that was read is TGTGCCAGCAGCTTGGGGGCTAGCGGGAGAGACGGGGAG. Protein sequence: CASSLGASGRDGE. The full CDR3 is CASSLGASGRDGELFF.

This clone came up many times. The read ends 3 residues shy of where the CDR3 ends; the end is completed using the germline J gene. V and J are TRBV4-1 and TRBJ2-3, with D perhaps matching TRBD1 (6 bases). The CDR3 is 17 amino acids. The germline V and J ends were trimmed by 0 bases and 0 bases, with 13 bases remaining between them. The V gene's germline CDR1 is MGHRA and CDR2 YSYEKL. The CDR3 region is CASSQDMTGFSTDTQYF. The CDR3 DNA, read in part, is TGCGCCAGCAGCCAAGATATGACAGGCTTTAGCACAGATACG.

This clone was seen ten or more times. From the germline J gene comes the end of the CDR3, since the read stops 3 residues before it. The chain recombines TRBV6-1 with TRBJ2-3; D may be TRBD1 (5 bases). The CDR3 has 16 residues. Germline CDR1 MNHNS, CDR2 SASEGT. Incomplete CDR3 DNA: TGTGCCAGCAGTGAACGCCAGGCGCTTGGACAAGAGACG. It codes for CASSERQALGQET. The full-length CDR3 reads as CASSERQALGQETQYF.

This clone was counted many times. Read data end 3 residues before the CDR3 end; the end is taken from the germline J gene. This chain joins TRBV7-9 and TRBJ2-5, with 9 bases aligning to TRBD2. CDR1 is SEHNR, CDR2 FQNEAQ, per germline (reference sequence). CDR3 length: 14 amino acids. With 0 bases clipped from V and 5 bases from J, the junction kept 1 base outside the gene matches. The DNA read from the CDR3 is TGTGCCAGCAGCTTAGCGCGGGGGGGGGAGACC. It specifies CASSLARGGET. From start to end, the CDR3 is CASSLARGGETQYF. The complete variable domain, with remaining parts taken from reference TRBV7-9 and TRBJ2-5, reads DTGVSQNPRHKITKRGQNVTFRCDPISEHNRLYWYRQTLGQGPEFLTYFQNEAQLEKSRLLSDRFSAERPKGSFSTLEIQRTEQGDSAMYLCASSLARGGETQYFGPGTRLLVL.